This T cell receptor beta chain originates from a study of radiation and T cells in renal cell carcinoma. CDR1 KGHSH and CDR2 LQKENI come from the germline V gene. Trimming took 5 bases from V and 3 from J, leaving 11 bases between them. There are 14 residues in the CDR3. The data were produced by immunoSEQ multiplex PCR, yet TCRdb's version contains in-frame clones alone and is incomplete. This table has 130,000 to 150,000 clones, 75% to 90% appearing once. Time point denoted: blood 4 weeks post-SBRT, at nephrectomy. Regarding treatment: 15 Gy SBRT to primary tumor, nephrectomy 4 weeks later. Nephrectomy followed 15 Gy stereotactic body radiation by 4 weeks.

The source is a woman between 50 and 59 years old with renal cell carcinoma. The sample consisted of blood, taken from a patient whose treatment included radiotherapy and nephrectomy. V is TRBV18 and J is TRBJ1-3; no definite D call. CDR3 nucleotides: TGTGCCAGCTCATCCGGAGTGGGTGGAAACACCATATATTTT. Its protein product is CASSSGVGGNTIYF. Full variable domain (outside the CDR3, taken from reference TRBV18 and TRBJ1-3): NAGVMQNPRHLVRRRGQEARLRCSPMKGHSHVYWYRQLPEEGLKFMVYLQKENIIDESGMPKERFSAEFPKEGPSILRIQQVVRGDSAAYFCASSSGVGGNTIYFGEGSWLTVV.